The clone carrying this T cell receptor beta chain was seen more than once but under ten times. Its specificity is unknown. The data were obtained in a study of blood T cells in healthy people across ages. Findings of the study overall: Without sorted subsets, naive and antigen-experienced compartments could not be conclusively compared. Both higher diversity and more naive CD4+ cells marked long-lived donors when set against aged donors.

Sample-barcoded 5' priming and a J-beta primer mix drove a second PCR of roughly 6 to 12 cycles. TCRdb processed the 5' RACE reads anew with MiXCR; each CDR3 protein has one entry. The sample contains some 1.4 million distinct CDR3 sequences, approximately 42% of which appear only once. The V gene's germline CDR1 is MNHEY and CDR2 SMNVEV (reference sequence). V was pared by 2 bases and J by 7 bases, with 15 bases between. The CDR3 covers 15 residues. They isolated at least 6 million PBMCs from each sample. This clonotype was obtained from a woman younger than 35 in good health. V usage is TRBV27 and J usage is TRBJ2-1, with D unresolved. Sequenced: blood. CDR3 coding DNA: TGTGCCAGCAGTTTAGTAATGAATCAGGAGAATGAGCAGTTCTTC. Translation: CASSLVMNQENEQFF.